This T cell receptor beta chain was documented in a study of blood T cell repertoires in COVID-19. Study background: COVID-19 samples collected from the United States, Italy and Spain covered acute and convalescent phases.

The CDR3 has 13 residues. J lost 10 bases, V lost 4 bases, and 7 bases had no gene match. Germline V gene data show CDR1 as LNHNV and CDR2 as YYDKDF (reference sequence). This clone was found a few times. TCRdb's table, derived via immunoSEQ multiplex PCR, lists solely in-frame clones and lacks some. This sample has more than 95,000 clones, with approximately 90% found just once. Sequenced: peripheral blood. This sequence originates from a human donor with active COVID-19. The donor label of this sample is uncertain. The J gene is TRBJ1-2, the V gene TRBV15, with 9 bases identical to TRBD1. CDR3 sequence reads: CATSIPGQGSYTF. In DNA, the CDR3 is TGTGCCACCAGCATCCCGGGACAGGGCTCCTACACCTTC.